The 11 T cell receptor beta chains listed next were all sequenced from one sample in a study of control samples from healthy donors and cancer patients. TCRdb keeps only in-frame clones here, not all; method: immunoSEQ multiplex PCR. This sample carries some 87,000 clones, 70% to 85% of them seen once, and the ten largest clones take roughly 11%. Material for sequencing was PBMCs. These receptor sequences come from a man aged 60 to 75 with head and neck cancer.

Here the CDR3 DNA reads TGTGCCAGCAGCCATAGCGGGAGATTCGTCGGGGAGCTGTTTTTT. Protein: CASSHSGRFVGELFF. The chain carries TRBV3-1 (or the pseudogene TRBV3-2) and TRBJ2-2; TRBD2 matches at 9 bases. The junction had 6 bases not matched to a gene; V was cut back by 3 bases and J by 7 bases. There are 15 residues in the CDR3. CDR1 is LGHDT, CDR2 YNNKEL, per germline (reference sequence).

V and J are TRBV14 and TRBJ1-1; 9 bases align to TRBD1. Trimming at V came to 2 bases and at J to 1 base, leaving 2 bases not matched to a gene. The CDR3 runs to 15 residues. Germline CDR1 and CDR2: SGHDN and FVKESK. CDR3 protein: CASSQWGQGNTEAFF. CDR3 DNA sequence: TGTGCCAGCAGCCAATGGGGACAGGGGAACACTGAAGCTTTCTTT.

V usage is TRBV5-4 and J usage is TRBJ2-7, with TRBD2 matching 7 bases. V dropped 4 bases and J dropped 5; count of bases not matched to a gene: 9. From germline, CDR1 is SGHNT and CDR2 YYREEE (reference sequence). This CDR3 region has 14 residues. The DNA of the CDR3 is TGTGCCAGCAGCCCCGGACTAGTCCTACACGAGCAGTACTTC. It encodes CASSPGLVLHEQYF. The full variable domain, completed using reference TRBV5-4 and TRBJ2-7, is ETGVTQSPTHLIKTRGQQVTLRCSSQSGHNTVSWYQQALGQGPQFIFQYYREEENGRGNFPPRFSGLQFPNYSSELNVNALELDDSALYLCASSPGLVLHEQYFGPGTRLTVT.

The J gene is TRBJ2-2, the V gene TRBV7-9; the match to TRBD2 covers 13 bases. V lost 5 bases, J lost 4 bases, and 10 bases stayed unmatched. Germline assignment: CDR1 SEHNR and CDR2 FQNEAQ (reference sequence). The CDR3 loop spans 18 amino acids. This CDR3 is CASSPGLAGVGSTGELFF. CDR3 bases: TGTGCCAGCAGCCCCGGACTAGCGGGAGTCGGTAGCACCGGGGAGCTGTTTTTT. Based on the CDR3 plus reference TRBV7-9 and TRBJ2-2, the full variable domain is DTGVSQNPRHKITKRGQNVTFRCDPISEHNRLYWYRQTLGQGPEFLTYFQNEAQLEKSRLLSDRFSAERPKGSFSTLEIQRTEQGDSAMYLCASSPGLAGVGSTGELFFGEGSRLTVL.

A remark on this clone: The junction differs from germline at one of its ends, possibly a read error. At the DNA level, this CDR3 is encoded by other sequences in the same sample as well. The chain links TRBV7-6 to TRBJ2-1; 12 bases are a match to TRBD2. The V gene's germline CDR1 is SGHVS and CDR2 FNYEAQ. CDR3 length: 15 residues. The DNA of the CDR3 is TGCGCCAGCAGAGAGACTAGCGGGAGTTACAATGAGCAGTTCTTC. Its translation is CASRETSGSYNEQFF. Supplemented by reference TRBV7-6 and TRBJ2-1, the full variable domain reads GAGVSQSPRYKVTKRGQDVALRCDPISGHVSLYWYRQALGQGPEFLTYFNYEAQQDKSGLPNDRFSAERPEGSISTLTIQRTEQRDSAMYRCASRETSGSYNEQFFGPGTRLTVL.

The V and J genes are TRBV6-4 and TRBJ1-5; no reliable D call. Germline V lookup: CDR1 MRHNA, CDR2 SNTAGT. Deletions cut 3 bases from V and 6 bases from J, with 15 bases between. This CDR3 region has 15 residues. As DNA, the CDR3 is TGTGCCAGCAGTGAAGTAGCAGGTCAAGCTCAGCCCCAGCATTTT. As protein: CASSEVAGQAQPQHF.

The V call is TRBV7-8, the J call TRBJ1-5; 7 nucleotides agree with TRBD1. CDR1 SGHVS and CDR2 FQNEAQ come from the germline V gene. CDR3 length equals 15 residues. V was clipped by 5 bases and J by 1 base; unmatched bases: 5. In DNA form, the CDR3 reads TGTGCCAGCAGCCGCGACAGGGTCAGCAATCAGCCCCAGCATTTT. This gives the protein CASSRDRVSNQPQHF.

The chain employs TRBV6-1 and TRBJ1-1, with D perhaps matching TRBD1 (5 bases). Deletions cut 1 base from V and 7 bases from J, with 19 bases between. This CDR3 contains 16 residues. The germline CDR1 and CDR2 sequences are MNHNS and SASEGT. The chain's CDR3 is CASSEGSAADRGEAFF. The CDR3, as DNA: TGTGCCAGCAGTGAAGGATCGGCAGCAGATAGGGGTGAAGCTTTCTTT.

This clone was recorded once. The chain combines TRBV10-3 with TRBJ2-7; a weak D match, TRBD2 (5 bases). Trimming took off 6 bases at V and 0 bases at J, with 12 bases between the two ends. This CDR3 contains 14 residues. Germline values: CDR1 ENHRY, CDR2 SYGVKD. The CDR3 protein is CAISRTGSSYEQYF. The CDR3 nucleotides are TGTGCCATCAGCCGGACGGGGAGCTCCTACGAGCAGTACTTC.

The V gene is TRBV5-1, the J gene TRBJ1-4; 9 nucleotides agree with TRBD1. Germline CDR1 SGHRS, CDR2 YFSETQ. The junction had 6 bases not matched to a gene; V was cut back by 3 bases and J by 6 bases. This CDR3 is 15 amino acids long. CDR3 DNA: TGCGCCAGCAGCTCGGGGGACAGGGTTGATGAAAAACTGTTTTTT. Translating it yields CASSSGDRVDEKLFF.

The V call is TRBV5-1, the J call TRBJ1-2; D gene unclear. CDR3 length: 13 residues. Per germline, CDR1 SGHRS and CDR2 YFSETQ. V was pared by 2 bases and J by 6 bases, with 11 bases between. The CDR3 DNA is TGCGCCAGCAGCTTCGGTCAAGGCAATGGCTACACCTTC. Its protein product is CASSFGQGNGYTF.